Following are 22 T cell receptor beta chains from one sample sequenced in a study of identical twins. Each CDR3 protein is one row after TCRdb ran MiXCR on the 5' RACE reads. The sample includes roughly 770,000 distinct CDR3 sequences, about 20% of them seen just once. The same sample was also studied in work on T cells expressing NK-cell markers.

What was sequenced was PBMCs. All receptors come from a woman between 18 and 29 years old in good health.

The rearrangement links TRBV9 to TRBJ1-1, with TRBD1 matching 8 bases. V gave up 6 bases and J gave up 4 bases; unmatched junction bases: 5. CDR1 is SGDLS, CDR2 YYNGEE, per germline. This CDR3 region has 13 residues. CDR3 bases: TGTGCCAGCACCGGACAGGGAGGCACTGAAGCTTTCTTT. Amino acid sequence: CASTGQGGTEAFF.

This clonotype was seen more than once but under ten times. The rearrangement joins TRBV10-3 to TRBJ2-1, with D uncertain. Between the trimmed V and J ends, which lost 4 bases and 8 bases, there was a span of 6 bases. Germline lookup yields CDR1 ENHRY and CDR2 SYGVKD. This CDR3 region has 11 residues. Here the CDR3 reads CAISAGDEQFF. The DNA of the CDR3 is TGTGCCATCAGTGCTGGCGATGAGCAGTTCTTC.

The chain links TRBV21-1 to TRBJ1-2. TRBV21-1 counts as a pseudogene. This CDR3 region has 14 residues. In nucleotides, the CDR3 is TGTGCCAGCAGCAAACCTAAGAGAAACTATGGCTACACCTTC. Translation gives CASSKPKRNYGYTF.

This clonotype was counted ten times or more. The J gene is TRBJ1-5, the V gene TRBV10-3; TRBD1 is a possible D gene (5 bases). Germline V CDR1 and CDR2: ENHRY, SYGVKD. V lost 8 bases, J lost 0 bases, and 11 bases lay in between. The CDR3 contains 14 residues. The CDR3 sequence: CAIRGHLSNQPQHF. In DNA form, the CDR3 reads TGTGCCATCCGCGGACACCTTAGCAATCAGCCCCAGCATTTT.

The chain employs TRBV27 and TRBJ1-5; D call uncertain. The CDR3 consists of 14 residues. V was clipped by 2 bases and J by 2 bases, with 7 bases between them. Germline CDR1 MNHEY, CDR2 SMNVEV (reference sequence). The CDR3 here is CASSLLTGNQPQHF. CDR3 nucleotides: TGTGCCAGCAGTTTACTCACAGGCAATCAGCCCCAGCATTTT.

Ten or more counts support this clonotype. The chain carries TRBV12-3 or TRBV12-4 and TRBJ1-6; no definite D call. The V and J ends lost 6 bases and 0 bases respectively, with 6 bases between them. The length of the CDR3 is 14 residues. The CDR3 region has the DNA TGTGCCAGCAGCAAGAGCTCCTATAATTCACCCCTCCACTTT. This codes for CASSKSSYNSPLHF.

The rearrangement joins TRBV7-2 to TRBJ2-2; D gene ambiguous. The CDR3 totals 13 residues. With 6 bases removed from V and 5 bases from J, the gap between germline ends came to 10 bases. Germline values: CDR1 SGHTA, CDR2 FQGNSA. The CDR3 coding sequence is TGTGCCAGCAGTCCGACACTTACCGGGGAGCTGTTTTTT. Translated: CASSPTLTGELFF.

This sequence joins TRBV7-2 and TRBJ2-5, with D possibly matching TRBD2 (6 bases). The CDR3 runs to 15 residues. V lost 4 bases and J 3 bases, leaving 15 bases between the germline ends. CDR1 SGHTA and CDR2 FQGNSA come from the germline V gene. The CDR3 coding sequence is TGTGCCAGCAGCTCCCCCCCCGGGGGAAAAGAGACCCAGTACTTC. Translating gives CASSSPPGGKETQYF.

The rearrangement uses TRBV12-3 or TRBV12-4 and TRBJ2-7; D is undetermined. The V end was cut by 4 bases, the J end by 7 bases, with 20 bases between. This CDR3 has 15 residues. The CDR3 coding sequence is TGTGCCAGCAGTTCAGAGCTAGTCCCCTGGGTGGAGCAGTACTTC. It codes for CASSSELVPWVEQYF.

This clonotype was seen only a few times. The J gene is TRBJ2-1, the V gene TRBV9; TRBD1 or TRBD2 may be the D gene (6 bases each). Trimming left V 4 bases short and J 0 bases short, with 20 bases between. This CDR3 contains 18 residues. Per the germline V gene, CDR1 is SGDLS and CDR2 is YYNGEE. CDR3 DNA sequence: TGTGCCAGCAGCTTCCCGGGGGCGGGCCGGACCTCCTACAATGAGCAGTTCTTC. Protein: CASSFPGAGRTSYNEQFF.

The table lists this clonotype with a few counts. V and J are TRBV5-5 and TRBJ2-2, with D tentatively TRBD2 (6 bases). Trimming took off 7 bases at V and 5 bases at J, with 15 bases between the two ends. Germline V gene sequence: CDR1 SGHKS, CDR2 YYEKEE (reference sequence). The CDR3 is made up of 14 amino acids. CDR3 loop: CASYTGEVTGELFF. For the CDR3, the DNA is TGTGCCAGCTATACGGGAGAGGTGACCGGGGAGCTGTTTTTT.

The chain uses TRBV7-6 and TRBJ2-7; a weak D match, TRBD2 (7 bases). Germline V gene data show CDR1 as SGHVS and CDR2 as FNYEAQ. The CDR3 is made up of 15 amino acids. V was shortened by 4 bases and J by 5 bases, with 18 bases between the two germline ends. The CDR3 DNA follows: TGTGCCAGCAGCTCGAATTTGGGGGGGCTCGACGAGCAGTACTTC. It encodes CASSSNLGGLDEQYF.

The chain couples TRBV7-3 to TRBJ2-1; D is possibly TRBD1 or TRBD2 (5 bases each). V dropped 1 base and J dropped 8 bases, with 9 bases sitting between them. This CDR3 has 13 residues. Germline V gives CDR1 SGHTA, CDR2 FQGTGA. CDR3 in amino acids: CASSLSRDDEQFF. CDR3 nucleotides: TGTGCCAGCAGCTTAAGCCGGGACGATGAGCAGTTCTTC.

This clonotype showed up just a few times. CDR3 DNA sequence: TGCAGCGTTGAAGCGGGCCAGGTGCCCTACGAGCAGTACTTC. It encodes CSVEAGQVPYEQYF. V is TRBV29-1 and J is TRBJ2-7; no clear D. This CDR3 is built from 14 residues. V dropped 1 base and J dropped 2 bases, with 12 bases sitting between them. Looked up from germline, CDR1 is SQVTM and CDR2 is ANQGSEA.

This clonotype was observed a handful of times. This chain's CDR3 is CASSPPSGRSNEQFF. The CDR3 region has the DNA TGTGCCAGCTCACCACCTAGCGGGAGAAGTAATGAGCAGTTCTTC. The genes are TRBV18 and TRBJ2-1; 9 bases are shared with TRBD2. V lost 0 bases and J lost 7; bases outside the gene matches: 4. The CDR3 is 15 residues long. Germline CDR1 KGHSH, CDR2 LQKENI. The complete variable domain, with remaining parts taken from reference TRBV18 and TRBJ2-1, reads NAGVMQNPRHLVRRRGQEARLRCSPMKGHSHVYWYRQLPEEGLKFMVYLQKENIIDESGMPKERFSAEFPKEGPSILRIQQVVRGDSAAYFCASSPPSGRSNEQFFGPGTRLTVL.

In its sample, this clonotype was seen a few times. The chain employs TRBV5-1 and TRBJ1-5; tentatively, D is TRBD1 (5 bases). V was cut by 4 bases and J by 4 bases, with 18 bases left in between. Looked up from germline, CDR1 is SGHRS and CDR2 is YFSETQ. The CDR3 contains 16 residues. The chain's CDR3 is CASSPGHLTGNQPQHF. CDR3 coding DNA: TGCGCCAGCAGCCCGGGCCACTTAACAGGAAATCAGCCCCAGCATTTT.

The chain joins TRBV15 to TRBJ2-7, with 7 nucleotides matching TRBD1. V lost 3 bases to trimming and J lost 5 bases; unmatched junction nucleotides: 7. This CDR3 contains 14 residues. Germline CDR1 LNHNV, CDR2 YYDKDF (reference sequence). CDR3 protein: CATSSLTGDHEQYF. In nucleotides, the CDR3 is TGTGCCACCAGCAGTCTAACAGGGGACCACGAGCAGTACTTC.

This clonotype has just a few counts. The genes are TRBV4-3 and TRBJ1-2; D gene ambiguous. In germline, CDR1 is LGHNA, CDR2 YSLEER. Trimming left V 1 base short and J 8 bases short, with 11 bases between. The CDR3 has 13 residues. CDR3 DNA: TGCGCCAGCAGCCAAGGCAGTCATTACGGCTACACCTTC. It encodes CASSQGSHYGYTF.

This clonotype was detected many times. V gene TRBV12-3 or TRBV12-4 combines with J gene TRBJ2-3; D ambiguous. The CDR3 spans 13 residues. Trimming cost V 6 bases and J 6 bases, with 13 bases left between them. The CDR3 spells CASSYTDSDTQYF. CDR3 in DNA: TGTGCCAGCAGCTATACTGATTCCGATACGCAGTATTTT.

The chain combines TRBV5-1 with TRBJ2-3, with D maybe TRBD2 (7 bases). Trimming took 1 base from V and 5 from J, leaving 17 bases between them. The CDR3 loop spans 16 amino acids. CDR1 SGHRS and CDR2 YFSETQ come from the germline V gene. Here the CDR3 DNA reads TGCGCCAGCAGCTTGCGGGCTAGCGGAGGGGGAGATACGCAGTATTTT. Its protein is CASSLRASGGGDTQYF.

Regarding this clonotype: This may stem from a read error, because a much larger clone lies one nucleotide away. The V call is TRBV5-6, the J call TRBJ2-1, with D unclear. V lost 6 bases to trimming and J lost 2 bases, with 6 bases between them. The CDR3 consists of 12 residues. CDR1 and CDR2 (germline): SGHDT, YYEEEE. In nucleotides, the CDR3 is TGTGCCAGCACAGCAGCCTACAATGAGCAGTTCTTC. Residues: CASTAAYNEQFF.

This clonotype was detected only a few times. The CDR3, as DNA: TGTGCCAGCAGCAAACAGGGGGTTAGCAATCAGCCCCAGCATTTT. Amino acids: CASSKQGVSNQPQHF. V and J are TRBV12-3 or TRBV12-4 and TRBJ1-5; 8 nucleotides line up with TRBD1. The CDR3 spans 15 residues. Trimming at V came to 6 bases and at J to 0 bases, leaving 4 bases not matched to a gene.